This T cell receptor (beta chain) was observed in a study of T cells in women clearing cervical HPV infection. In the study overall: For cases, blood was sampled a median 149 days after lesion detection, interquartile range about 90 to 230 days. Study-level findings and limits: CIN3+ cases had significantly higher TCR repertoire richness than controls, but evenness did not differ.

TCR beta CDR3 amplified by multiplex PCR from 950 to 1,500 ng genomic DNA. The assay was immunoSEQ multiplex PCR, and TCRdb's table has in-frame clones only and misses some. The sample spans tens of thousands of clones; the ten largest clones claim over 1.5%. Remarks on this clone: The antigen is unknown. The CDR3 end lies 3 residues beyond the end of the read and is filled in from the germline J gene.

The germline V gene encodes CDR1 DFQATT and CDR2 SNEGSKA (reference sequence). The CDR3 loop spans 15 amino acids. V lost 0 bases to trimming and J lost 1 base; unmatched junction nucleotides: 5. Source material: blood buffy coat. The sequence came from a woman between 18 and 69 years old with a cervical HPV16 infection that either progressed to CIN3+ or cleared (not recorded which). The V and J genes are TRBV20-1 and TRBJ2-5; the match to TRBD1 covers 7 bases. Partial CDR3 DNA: TGCAGTGCTAGAGATCCCGACAGGGCCCAAGAGACC. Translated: CSARDPDRAQET. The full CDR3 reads CSARDPDRAQETQYF.